Reported below is one TCR beta chain. The source of the sample is a study of T-cell reconstitution after alpha-beta-depleted transplantation in children. As it was prepared, the TCRbeta library received unique molecular identifiers. Each CDR3 protein gets one entry after TCRdb re-called the PCR reads with MiXCR. The sample holds about 340,000 distinct CDR3 sequences; 13% are singletons and the top ten take around 4.5%. Trimming shortened V by 0 bases and J by 3 bases, and 3 bases separated the two germline ends. CDR3 size: 13 residues. Germline V gives CDR1 ENHRY, CDR2 SYGVKD. V usage is TRBV10-3 and J usage is TRBJ2-1; no clear D. The source was PBMCs, collected from the stem cell graft. The source is a human donor who donated a stem cell graft to a child with Fanconi anemia. The CDR3 sequence is CAISESNYNEQFF. In DNA, the CDR3 is TGTGCCATCAGTGAGTCAAACTACAATGAGCAGTTCTTC.